The sequence of this T cell receptor (beta chain) was determined in a study of T cell repertoires in cytomegalovirus infection. Details on this clonotype: Antigen: not known.

TCRdb re-called the reads through MiXCR, storing one row per CDR3 protein. The sample carries 70,000 or so distinct CDR3 sequences, around 30% recorded once. The trim removed 2 bases at V and 0 bases at J, leaving 10 bases unmatched. The CDR3 has 18 residues. Germline CDR1 reads MNHNY; CDR2 reads SVGAGI (reference sequence). The chain employs TRBV6-6 and TRBJ2-3, with 8 bases fitting TRBD2. The receptor was isolated from a human donor in good health (CMV status not recorded). Some clones in this sample may be carry-over from other donors' samples. The sequencing used CD8+ T cells from cultured PBMCs, collected from culture after CMV antigen stimulation. The CDR3 DNA sequence: TGTGCCAGCAGTTACGTGGCGGGAGGCATTACTAGCACAGATACGCAGTATTTT. Its translation: CASSYVAGGITSTDTQYF.